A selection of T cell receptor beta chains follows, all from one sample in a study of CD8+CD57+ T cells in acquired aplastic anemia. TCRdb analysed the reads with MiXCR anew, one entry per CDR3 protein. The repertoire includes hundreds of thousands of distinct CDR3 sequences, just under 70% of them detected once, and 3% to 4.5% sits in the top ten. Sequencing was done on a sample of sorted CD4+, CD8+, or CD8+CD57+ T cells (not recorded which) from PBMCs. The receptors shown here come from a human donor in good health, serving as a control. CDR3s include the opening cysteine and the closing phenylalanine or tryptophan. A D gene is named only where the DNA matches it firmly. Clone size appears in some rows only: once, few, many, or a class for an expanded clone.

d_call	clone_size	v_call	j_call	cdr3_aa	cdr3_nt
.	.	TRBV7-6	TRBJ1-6	CASSLGSGRANSPLHF	TGTGCCAGCAGCTTAGGGTCGGGTAGGGCCAATTCACCCCTCCACTTT
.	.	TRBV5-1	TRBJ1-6	CASSLSSGNTLHF	TGCGCCAGCAGTTTGTCTAGCGGTAACACCCTCCACTTT
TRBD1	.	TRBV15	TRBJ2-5	CATSTGGQGETHSF	TGCGCCACCAGCACAGGGGGACAGGGTGAGACCCACTCCTTC
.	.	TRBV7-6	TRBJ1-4	CASNSGCTLGYAVLFF	TGTGCCAGCAATAGTGGGTGCACCTTGGGATACGCAGTACTGTTTTTT
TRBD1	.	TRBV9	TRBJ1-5	CASSHRQGARSPQHF	TGTGCCAGCAGCCACCGGCAGGGGGCGCGTTCGCCCCAGCATTTT
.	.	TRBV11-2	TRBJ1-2	CASSLGATANYGYTF	TGTGCCAGCAGCCTAGGGGCAACGGCTAACTATGGCTACACCTTC
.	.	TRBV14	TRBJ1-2	CASSMTSACSDYTF	TGTGCCAGCAGCATGACGAGCGCTTGCTCTGACTACACCTTC
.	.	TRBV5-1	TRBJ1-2	CASSVAGGVGDGYTF	TGTGCCAGCAGCGTAGCTGGGGGGGTGGGAGATGGCTACACCTTC
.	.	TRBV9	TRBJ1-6	CASSLPPSGASGHF	TGTGCCAGCAGCTTACCCCCGAGTGGTGCATCCGGCCACTTT
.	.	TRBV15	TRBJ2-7	CATSRQAPDEQYF	TGTGCCACCAGCAGACAGGCTCCTGACGAGCAGTACTTC
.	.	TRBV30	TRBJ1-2	CAWSRLGRESGGYTF	TGTGCCTGGAGTAGGTTAGGCAGGGAATCAGGGGGCTACACCTTC
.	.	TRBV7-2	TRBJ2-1	CASSFQGRGSYEQQFF	TGTGCCAGCAGCTTCCAAGGGCGTGGGTCCTACGAGCAGCAGTTCTTC
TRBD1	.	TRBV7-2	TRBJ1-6	CASSLDGTGAFNSPLHF	TGTGCCAGCAGCTTAGATGGGACAGGGGCTTTTAATTCACCCCTCCACTTT
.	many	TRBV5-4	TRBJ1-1	CASSLAGGATEAFF	TGTGCCAGCAGCTTGGCGGGGGGGGCCACTGAAGCTTTCTTT
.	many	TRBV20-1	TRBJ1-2	CSAPDRLDGYTF	TGCAGTGCTCCCGACAGGCTAGATGGCTACACCTTC
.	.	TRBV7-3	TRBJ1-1	CASSLPWGGYTVGFF	TGTGCCAGCAGCTTACCCTGGGGTGGCTACACTGTCGGTTTCTTT
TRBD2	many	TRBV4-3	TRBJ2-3	CASSQDSGGGRDTQYF	TGCGCCAGCAGCCAAGATAGCGGGGGGGGAAGGGATACGCAGTATTTT
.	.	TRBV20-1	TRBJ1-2	CSARPLAGGYGYTF	TGCAGTGCTAGACCACTGGCAGGAGGGTATGGCTACACCTTC
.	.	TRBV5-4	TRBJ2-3	CASSLKARGVTQYF	TGTGCCAGCAGCTTGAAGGCCAGGGGGGTTACGCAGTATTTT
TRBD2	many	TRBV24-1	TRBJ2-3	CATSDAGGLAGGIDTQYF	TGTGCCACCAGTGATGCGGGAGGTCTCGCGGGGGGTATAGATACGCAGTATTTT
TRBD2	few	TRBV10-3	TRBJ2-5	CAISEQGLAGDRETQYF	TGTGCCATCAGTGAGCAGGGACTAGCGGGGGATAGGGAGACCCAGTACTTC
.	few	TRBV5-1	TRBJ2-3	CASSPQPGAITDTQYF	TGCGCCAGCAGCCCCCAGCCGGGGGCGATCACAGATACGCAGTATTTT
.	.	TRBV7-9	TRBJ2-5	CASSGRPGDGQNQYF	TGTGCCAGCAGCGGGCGTCCAGGAGACGGGCAGAACCAGTACTTC
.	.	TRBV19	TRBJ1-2	CAISEPSRNYGYTF	TGTGCCATCAGTGAGCCCAGCAGGAACTACGGCTACACCTTC
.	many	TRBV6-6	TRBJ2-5	CASSSTGLETQYF	TGTGCCAGCAGTAGTACAGGGTTAGAGACCCAGTACTTC
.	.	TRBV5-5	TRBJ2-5	CASSLVAVGRETQYF	TGTGCCAGCAGCTTGGTGGCGGTAGGCCGAGAGACCCAGTACTTC
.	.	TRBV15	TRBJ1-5	CATSRERGASQPQHF	TGTGCCACCAGCAGAGAGCGGGGGGCGAGTCAGCCCCAGCATTTT
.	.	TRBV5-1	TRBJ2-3	CASSLRWSTDTQYF	TGCGCCAGCAGCCTGAGGTGGAGCACAGATACGCAGTATTTT
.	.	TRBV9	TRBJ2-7	CASSVSWLVDTQYF	TGTGCCAGCAGCGTGTCGTGGCTGGTCGATACGCAGTACTTC
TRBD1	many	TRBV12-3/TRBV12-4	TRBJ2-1	CASSSGRDRANEQFF	TGTGCCAGCAGTAGCGGTAGGGACAGGGCTAATGAGCAGTTCTTC
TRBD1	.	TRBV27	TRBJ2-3	CASSLRGTGSDTQYF	TGTGCCAGCAGTTTACGTGGGACAGGGTCCGATACGCAGTATTTT
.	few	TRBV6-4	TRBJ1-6	CASSLTVQNSPLHF	TGTGCCAGCAGTCTGACGGTCCAAAATTCACCCCTCCACTTT
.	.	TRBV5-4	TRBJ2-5	CASSLAGSQATETQYF	TGTGCCAGCAGCTTGGCCGGGAGTCAGGCCACCGAGACCCAGTACTTC
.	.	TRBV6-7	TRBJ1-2	CASSPGVGDGYTF	TGTGCCAGCAGCCCAGGGGTGGGAGATGGCTACACCTTC
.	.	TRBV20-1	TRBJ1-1	CSARDPDRWNTEAFF	TGCAGTGCTAGAGATCCCGACAGGTGGAACACTGAAGCTTTCTTT
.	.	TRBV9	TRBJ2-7	CASSVDTAYGETYF	TGTGCCAGCAGCGTAGACACGGCCTATGGCGAGACGTACTTC
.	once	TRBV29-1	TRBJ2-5	CSVVVDTQYF	TGCAGCGTTGTTGTTGATACCCAGTATTTC
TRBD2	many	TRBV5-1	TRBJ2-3	CASSLARLAGVADTQYF	TGCGCCAGCAGCTTGGCCCGACTAGCGGGGGTGGCAGATACGCAGTATTTT
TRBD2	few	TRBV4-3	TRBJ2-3	CASSPSLAGGRTDTQYF	TGCGCCAGCAGCCCGTCCCTAGCGGGGGGGCGCACAGATACGCAGTATTTT
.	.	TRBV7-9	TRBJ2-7	CASSHVGAQNRRYF	TGTGCCAGCAGCCACGTCGGGGCTCAGAACCGCAGGTACTTC
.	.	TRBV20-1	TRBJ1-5	CSARRTEVEGQPQHF	TGCAGTGCTCGGAGAACGGAGGTTGAGGGTCAGCCCCAGCATTTT
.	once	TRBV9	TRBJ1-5	CASSAGSGGIYSNF	TGTGCCAGCAGTGCTGGCAGCGGCGGAATTTATAGCAATTTT
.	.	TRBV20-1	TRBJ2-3	CSAKGGAATQYF	TGCAGTGCGAAAGGTGGTGCAGCTACGCAGTATTTT
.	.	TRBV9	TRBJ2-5	CASSVEPGDPRGF	TGTGCCAGCAGCGTAGAGCCGGGGGATCCGAGAGGCTTC
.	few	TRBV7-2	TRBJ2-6	CASSGSVANVLTF	TGTGCCAGCAGCGGCTCCGTGGCCAACGTCCTGACTTTC